The 16 T cell receptor beta chains given below trace back to one sample, sequenced in a study of CD8+ T cells in alopecia areata. Sequencing used cDNA as its template, made by extracting RNA and reverse transcribing it. Profiled with immunoSEQ multiplex PCR; TCRdb holds only in-frame clones, not every one. The sample has approximately 210,000 clones; over 55% are singletons. The sample's treatment: oral pan-JAK inhibitor, 5-10 mg twice daily. This specimen was CD4+ T cells sorted from blood, taken at week 24, from a patient treated with tofacitinib. These receptors originate from a human donor with alopecia areata.

The chain couples TRBV28 to TRBJ2-4; no firm D call. This CDR3 comprises 14 residues. The germline gives CDR1 MDHEN, CDR2 SYDVKM. The V end lost 2 bases, the J end lost 2 bases, and 7 bases lay between the germline ends. CDR3 loop: CASSLELPKNIQYF. The CDR3 bases are TGTGCCAGCAGTTTAGAACTTCCCAAAAACATTCAGTACTTC. The full variable domain, rest sourced from reference TRBV28 and TRBJ2-4, is DVKVTQSSRYLVKRTGEKVFLECVQDMDHENMFWYRQDPGLGLRLIYFSYDVKMKEKGDIPEGYSVSREKKERFSLILESASTNQTSMYLCASSLELPKNIQYFGAGTRLSVL.

The V call is TRBV9, the J call TRBJ2-6; D gene uncertain. V was pared by 2 bases and J by 12 bases, with 18 bases between. Germline V gene data show CDR1 as SGDLS and CDR2 as YYNGEE. The CDR3 sequence is 15 residues long. In DNA, the CDR3 is TGTGCCAGCAGCGTGTTCCCCACTTCTCTACGCGTCCTGACTTTC. Its translation: CASSVFPTSLRVLTF.

This clone turned up a few times. The chain links TRBV29-1 to TRBJ2-5, with D unresolved. V was cut by 3 bases and J by 2 bases, with 7 bases left in between. The germline V gene has CDR1 SQVTM and CDR2 ANQGSEA. This CDR3 spans 12 amino acids. CDR3 bases: TGCAGCGTTGATCGGGCACAAGAGACCCAGTACTTC. Its protein is CSVDRAQETQYF. The variable domain in full, with the rest retrieved from reference TRBV29-1 and TRBJ2-5, is SAVISQKPSRDICQRGTSLTIQCQVDSQVTMMFWYRQQPGQSLTLIATANQGSEATYESGFVIDKFPISRPNLTFSTLTVSNMSPEDSSIYLCSVDRAQETQYFGPGTRLLVL.

This chain uses TRBV19 with TRBJ1-5, with 7 bases identical to TRBD1. The CDR3 has 14 residues. Germline V lookup: CDR1 LNHDA, CDR2 SQIVND (reference sequence). V dropped 6 bases and J dropped 2; count of bases not matched to a gene: 4. As DNA, the CDR3 is TGTGCCAGTAGGACAGGGAAGGGCAATCAGCCCCAGCATTTT. This gives the protein CASRTGKGNQPQHF.

CDR3 sequence: CASTPSVDVTEAFF. The CDR3 DNA is TGTGCCAGCACCCCGAGCGTGGATGTCACTGAAGCTTTCTTT. The J gene is TRBJ1-1, the V gene TRBV6-1; D is undetermined. Germline CDR1 reads MNHNS; CDR2 reads SASEGT. CDR3 length: 14 amino acids. The V gene lost 7 bases and the J gene lost 4 bases, with 16 bases spanning the gap.

This chain connects TRBV10-1 to TRBJ1-2; 8 bases are shared with TRBD1. The V and J ends lost 5 bases and 8 bases, in that order; junction bases with no gene match: 7. This CDR3 comprises 13 residues. Germline-derived CDR1 and CDR2 are WNHNN and SYGVQD (reference sequence). The CDR3 sequence: CASSLDRVEGYTF. In DNA form, the CDR3 reads TGCGCCAGCAGTCTGGACAGGGTGGAAGGCTACACCTTC.

This chain joins TRBV27 and TRBJ2-2; D possibly corresponds to TRBD2 (5 bases). The CDR3 contains 14 residues. From germline, CDR1 is MNHEY and CDR2 SMNVEV (reference sequence). V dropped 4 bases and J dropped 7 bases, with 13 bases sitting between them. The CDR3 DNA follows: TGTGCCAGCAGTTCGATCCTAGGAGGCGGGGAGCTGTTTTTT. The encoded protein is CASSSILGGGELFF.

CDR3 in amino acids: CAWTQGGASNQPQHF. The CDR3 DNA reads as TGTGCCTGGACCCAGGGGGGGGCTAGCAATCAGCCCCAGCATTTT. V is TRBV30 and J is TRBJ1-5; 7 positions agree with TRBD1. The CDR3 covers 15 residues. Germline V lookup: CDR1 GTSNPN, CDR2 SVGIG (reference sequence). With V trimmed by 4 bases and J by 0 bases, 6 bases remained unmatched.

The chain joins TRBV5-1 to TRBJ2-5; no reliable D call. Per germline, CDR1 SGHRS and CDR2 YFSETQ. The CDR3 is 14 amino acids. Trimming removed 5 bases from V and 4 bases from J, with 15 bases in between. CDR3 loop: CASRVAILSETQYF. CDR3 bases: TGCGCCAGCAGAGTGGCCATTTTGTCAGAGACCCAGTACTTC.

The rearrangement links TRBV29-1 to TRBJ2-3, with D unclear. The CDR3 totals 13 residues. V was trimmed by 1 base and J by 5 bases, leaving 10 bases between them. In germline, CDR1 is SQVTM, CDR2 ANQGSEA. The CDR3 is CSVEAPPGDTQYF. Here the CDR3 DNA reads TGCAGCGTTGAAGCGCCTCCCGGAGATACGCAGTATTTT.

The gene calls are TRBV5-1 and TRBJ2-5; D is possibly TRBD1 (8 bases). The CDR3 runs 17 residues. CDR1 is SGHRS and CDR2 is YFSETQ in the germline V gene. V lost 0 bases to trimming and J lost 5 bases, with 20 bases between them. The CDR3 spells CASSLASLTGEGETQYF. CDR3 nucleotides: TGCGCCAGCAGCTTGGCCAGTCTGACAGGGGAGGGGGAGACCCAGTACTTC. The whole variable domain, remainder taken from reference TRBV5-1 and TRBJ2-5, is KAGVTQTPRYLIKTRGQQVTLSCSPISGHRSVSWYQQTPGQGLQFLFEYFSETQRNKGNFPGRFSGRQFSNSRSEMNVSTLELGDSALYLCASSLASLTGEGETQYFGPGTRLLVL.

This clone has more than one count but fewer than ten. This chain connects TRBV2 to TRBJ1-1; D remains unclear. Per germline, CDR1 SNHLY and CDR2 FYNNEI. Trimming cost V 3 bases and J 1 base, with 6 bases left between them. This CDR3 region has 13 residues. The CDR3 coding sequence is TGTGCCAGCAGTGAGTTACCGAACACTGAAGCTTTCTTT. Translated: CASSELPNTEAFF. Using reference TRBV2 and TRBJ1-1 for the parts outside the CDR3, the full variable domain is EPEVTQTPSHQVTQMGQEVILRCVPISNHLYFYWYRQILGQKVEFLVSFYNNEISEKSEIFDDQFSVERPDGSNFTLKIRSTKLEDSAMYFCASSELPNTEAFFGQGTRLTVV.

The chain links TRBV19 to TRBJ1-5; 9 bases are shared with TRBD1. The CDR3 length is 14 residues. Losses at the gene ends were 6 bases for V and 3 bases for J; bases not matched to a gene: 3. The germline CDR1 and CDR2 sequences are LNHDA and SQIVND (reference sequence). CDR3 nucleotides: TGTGCCAGTAGGAGACAGGGGGACAATCAGCCCCAGCATTTT. This sequence encodes CASRRQGDNQPQHF.

This clone was recorded a few times. The CDR3 reads CASSTLGAANEKLFF. The CDR3 DNA reads TGCGCCAGCAGCACGCTGGGAGCGGCTAATGAAAAACTGTTTTTT. The rearrangement joins TRBV5-1 to TRBJ1-4; D uncertain. This CDR3 spans 15 amino acids. Trimming pared 4 bases from V and 3 bases from J, leaving 13 bases between. Per the germline V gene, CDR1 is SGHRS and CDR2 is YFSETQ.

This clone came up once. The rearrangement joins TRBV5-6 to TRBJ1-2; 10 positions match TRBD1. Germline V lookup: CDR1 SGHDT, CDR2 YYEEEE. J gave up 8 bases and V 4 bases, and 5 bases lay outside the gene matches. The CDR3 totals 13 residues. CDR3 sequence: CASSGRDRGGYTF. The CDR3 coding sequence is TGTGCCAGCAGCGGAAGGGACAGGGGCGGCTACACCTTC.

The V call is TRBV7-8, the J call TRBJ2-3; D gene uncertain. V was pared by 5 bases and J by 4 bases, with 10 bases between. CDR1 SGHVS and CDR2 FQNEAQ come from the germline V gene. The CDR3 loop spans 13 amino acids. Here the CDR3 DNA reads TGTGCCAGCAGCCCAACGTCTGCAGATACGCAGTATTTT. Protein sequence: CASSPTSADTQYF.